The T cell receptor beta chain under discussion was sequenced for a study of cytomegalovirus exposure and HLA in healthy donors. Overall study findings and caveats: 150 or so TCR beta chains were listed as cytomegalovirus-associated. Roughly uniform sequencing depth across donors was assumed, possibly incorrectly.

Germline values: CDR1 MRHNA, CDR2 SNTAGT. Deletions cut 0 bases from V and 8 bases from J, with 8 bases between. This CDR3 contains 13 residues. The table lists this clone with a count of one. The antigen is unknown. The study ran its PCR with 60 Vbeta and 13 Jbeta primers. Measured with immunoSEQ multiplex PCR; TCRdb has only the in-frame clones, and not every one. The sample yields around 80,000 clones, about 73% seen once. The rearrangement uses TRBV6-4 and TRBJ2-1, with D unresolved. The clonotype was recovered from a man aged 35-49 years in good health and CMV-seronegative. The sample consisted of PBMCs. CDR3 nucleotides: TGTGCCAGCAGTGACTCGGCCGAAGATGAGCAGTTCTTC. This gives the protein CASSDSAEDEQFF.